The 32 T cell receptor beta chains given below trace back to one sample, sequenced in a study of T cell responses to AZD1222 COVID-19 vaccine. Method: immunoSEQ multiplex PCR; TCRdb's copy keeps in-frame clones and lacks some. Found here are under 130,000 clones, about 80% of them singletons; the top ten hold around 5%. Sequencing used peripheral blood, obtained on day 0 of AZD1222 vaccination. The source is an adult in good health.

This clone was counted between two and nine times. CDR3 nucleotide sequence: TGTGCCAGCAGTTTAGTAGCGGGGGGGGCGAAGGGGCAGTTCTTC. Its protein is CASSLVAGGAKGQFF. The chain carries TRBV27 and TRBJ2-1, with TRBD2 matching 11 bases. CDR1 MNHEY and CDR2 SMNVEV come from the germline V gene (reference sequence). The CDR3 covers 15 residues. V was clipped by 2 bases and J by 12 bases; unmatched bases: 9.

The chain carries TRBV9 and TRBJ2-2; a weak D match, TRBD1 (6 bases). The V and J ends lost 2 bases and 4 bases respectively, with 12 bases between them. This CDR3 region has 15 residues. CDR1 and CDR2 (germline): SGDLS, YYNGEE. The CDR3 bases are TGTGCCAGCAGCGTGGGGGCCCGTAGCACCGGGGAGCTGTTTTTT. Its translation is CASSVGARSTGELFF. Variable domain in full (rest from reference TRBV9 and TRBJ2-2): DSGVTQTPKHLITATGQRVTLRCSPRSGDLSVYWYQQSLDQGLQFLIQYYNGEERAKGNILERFSAQQFPDLHSELNLSSLELGDSALYFCASSVGARSTGELFFGEGSRLTVL.

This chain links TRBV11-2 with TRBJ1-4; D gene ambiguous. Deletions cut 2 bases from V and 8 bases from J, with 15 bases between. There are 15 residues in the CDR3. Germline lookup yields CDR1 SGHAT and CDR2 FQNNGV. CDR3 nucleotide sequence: TGTGCCAGCAGCTTATTACGGGCCGGAGAGGAAAAACTGTTTTTT. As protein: CASSLLRAGEEKLFF.

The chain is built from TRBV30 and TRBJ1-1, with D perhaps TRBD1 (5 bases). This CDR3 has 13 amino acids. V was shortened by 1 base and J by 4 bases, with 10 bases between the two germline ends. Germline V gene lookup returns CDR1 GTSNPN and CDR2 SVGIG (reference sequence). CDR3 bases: TGTGCCTGGAGTGGGGACCACCGCACTGAAGCTTTCTTT. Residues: CAWSGDHRTEAFF.

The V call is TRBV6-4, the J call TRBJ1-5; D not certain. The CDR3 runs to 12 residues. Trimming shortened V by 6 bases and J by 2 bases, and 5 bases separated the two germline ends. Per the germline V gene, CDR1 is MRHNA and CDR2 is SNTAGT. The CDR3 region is CASRKGNQPQHF. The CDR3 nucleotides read TGTGCCAGCAGAAAAGGCAATCAGCCCCAGCATTTT.

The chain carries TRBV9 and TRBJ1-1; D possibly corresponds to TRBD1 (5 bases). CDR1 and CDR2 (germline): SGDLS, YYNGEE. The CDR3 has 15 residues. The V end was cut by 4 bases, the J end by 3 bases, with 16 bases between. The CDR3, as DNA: TGTGCCAGCAGCCTCATAGATGGGGGTCACACTGAAGCTTTCTTT. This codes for CASSLIDGGHTEAFF.

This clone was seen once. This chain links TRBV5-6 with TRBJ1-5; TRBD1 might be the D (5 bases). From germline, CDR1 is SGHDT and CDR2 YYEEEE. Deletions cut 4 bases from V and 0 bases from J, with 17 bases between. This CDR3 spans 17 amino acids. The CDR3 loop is CASSPEGIRGSNQPQHF. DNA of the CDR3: TGTGCCAGCAGCCCCGAGGGGATACGGGGTAGCAATCAGCCCCAGCATTTT.

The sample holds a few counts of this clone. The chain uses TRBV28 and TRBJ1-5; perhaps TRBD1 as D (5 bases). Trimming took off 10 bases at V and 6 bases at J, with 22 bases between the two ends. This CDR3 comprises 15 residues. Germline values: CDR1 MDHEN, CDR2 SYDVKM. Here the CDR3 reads CATDVLLGGLQPQHF. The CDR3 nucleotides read TGTGCCACCGATGTACTCCTCGGGGGACTTCAGCCCCAGCATTTT.

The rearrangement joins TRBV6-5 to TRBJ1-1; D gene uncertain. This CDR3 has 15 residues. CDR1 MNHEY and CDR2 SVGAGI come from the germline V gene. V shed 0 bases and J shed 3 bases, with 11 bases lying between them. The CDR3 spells CASSYSWSGYTEAFF. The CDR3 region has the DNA TGTGCCAGCAGTTACTCGTGGAGCGGCTACACTGAAGCTTTCTTT.

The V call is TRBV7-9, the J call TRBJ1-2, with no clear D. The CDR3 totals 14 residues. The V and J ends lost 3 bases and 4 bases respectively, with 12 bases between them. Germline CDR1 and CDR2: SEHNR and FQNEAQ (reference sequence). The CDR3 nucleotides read TGTGCCAGCAGCTTGTCTTTTGGTCCCTATGGCTACACCTTC. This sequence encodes CASSLSFGPYGYTF.

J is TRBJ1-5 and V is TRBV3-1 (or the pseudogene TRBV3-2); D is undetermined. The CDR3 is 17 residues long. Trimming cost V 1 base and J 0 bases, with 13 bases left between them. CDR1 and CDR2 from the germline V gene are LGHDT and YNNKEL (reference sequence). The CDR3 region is CASSQGSRTLSNQPQHF. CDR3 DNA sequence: TGTGCCAGCAGCCAAGGCAGCCGCACCCTTAGCAATCAGCCCCAGCATTTT.

For the CDR3, the DNA is TGTGCCAGCAGCCAAACAGGGGGCGAATCTGGAAACACCATATATTTT. Amino acid sequence: CASSQTGGESGNTIYF. The rearrangement joins TRBV5-6 to TRBJ1-3; TRBD1 aligns across 9 bases. Germline V lookup: CDR1 SGHDT, CDR2 YYEEEE. V shed 4 bases, J shed 1 base, and the junction held 6 bases outside the gene matches. This CDR3 is built from 16 residues.

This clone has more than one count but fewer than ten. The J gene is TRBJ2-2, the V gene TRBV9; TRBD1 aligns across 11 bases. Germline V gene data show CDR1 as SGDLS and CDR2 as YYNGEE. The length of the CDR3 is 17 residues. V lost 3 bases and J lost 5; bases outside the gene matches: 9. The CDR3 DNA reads TGTGCCAGCAGCGCTAGCGGGACAGGGGGTTGGACCGGGGAGCTGTTTTTT. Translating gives CASSASGTGGWTGELFF.

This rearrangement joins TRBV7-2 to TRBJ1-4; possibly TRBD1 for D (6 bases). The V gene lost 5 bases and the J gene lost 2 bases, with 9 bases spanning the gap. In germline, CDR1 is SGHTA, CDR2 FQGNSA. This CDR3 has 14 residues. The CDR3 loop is CASSPGGTNEKLFF. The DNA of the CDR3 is TGTGCCAGCAGCCCCGGGGGCACTAATGAAAAACTGTTTTTT.

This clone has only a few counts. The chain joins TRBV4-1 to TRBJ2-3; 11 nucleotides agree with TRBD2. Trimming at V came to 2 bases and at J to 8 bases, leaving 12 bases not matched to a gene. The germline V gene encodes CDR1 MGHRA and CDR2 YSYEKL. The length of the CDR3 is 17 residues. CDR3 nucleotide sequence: TGCGCCAGCAGCCAATCTGGCCTAGCGGGGGGCAGAGGTACGCAGTATTTT. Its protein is CASSQSGLAGGRGTQYF.

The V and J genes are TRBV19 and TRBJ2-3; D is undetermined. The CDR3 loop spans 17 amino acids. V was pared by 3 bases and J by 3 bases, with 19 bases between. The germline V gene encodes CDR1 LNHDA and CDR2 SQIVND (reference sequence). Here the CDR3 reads CASSIPGLHPVTDTQYF. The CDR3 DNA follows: TGTGCCAGTAGTATCCCCGGATTGCACCCGGTTACAGATACGCAGTATTTT.

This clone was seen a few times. The CDR3 sequence is CASSQEGDTGGFYEKLFF. CDR3 DNA sequence: TGCGCCAGCAGCCAAGAGGGGGACACAGGGGGCTTTTATGAAAAACTGTTTTTT. The chain has TRBV4-3 and TRBJ1-4, with 9 nucleotides matching TRBD1. Trimming removed 0 bases from V and 6 bases from J; junction bases left unmatched: 11. This CDR3 has 18 amino acids. In germline, CDR1 is LGHNA, CDR2 YSLEER.

The CDR3 region is CASSLRANEKLFF. The CDR3 DNA reads as TGTGCCAGCAGTTTGAGGGCTAATGAAAAACTGTTTTTT. The chain carries TRBV28 and TRBJ1-4; D gene unclear. The CDR3 has 13 residues. Germline CDR1 is MDHEN and CDR2 is SYDVKM. V was shortened by 3 bases and J by 3 bases, with 5 bases between the two germline ends.

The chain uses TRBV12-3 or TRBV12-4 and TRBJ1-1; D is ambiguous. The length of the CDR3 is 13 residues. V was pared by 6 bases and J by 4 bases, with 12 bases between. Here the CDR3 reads CASRLSWGTEAFF. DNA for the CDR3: TGTGCCAGCAGACTGTCTTGGGGCACTGAAGCTTTCTTT.

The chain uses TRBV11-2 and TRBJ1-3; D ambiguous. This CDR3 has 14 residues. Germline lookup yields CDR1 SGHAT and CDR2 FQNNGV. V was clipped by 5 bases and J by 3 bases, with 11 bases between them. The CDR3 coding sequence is TGTGCCAGCAGCCGACTGGGCCGTGGAAACACCATATATTTT. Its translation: CASSRLGRGNTIYF.

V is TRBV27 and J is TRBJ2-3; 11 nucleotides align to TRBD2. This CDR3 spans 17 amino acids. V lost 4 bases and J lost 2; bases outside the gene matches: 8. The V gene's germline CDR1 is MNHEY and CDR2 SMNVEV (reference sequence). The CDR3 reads CASSSYRTSGFTDTQYF. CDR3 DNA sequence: TGTGCCAGCAGTTCCTACCGGACTAGCGGGTTCACAGATACGCAGTATTTT.

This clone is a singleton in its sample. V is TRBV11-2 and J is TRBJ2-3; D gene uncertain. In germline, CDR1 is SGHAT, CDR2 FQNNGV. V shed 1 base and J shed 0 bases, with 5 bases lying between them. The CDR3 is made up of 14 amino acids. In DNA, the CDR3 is TGTGCCAGCAGCTTAGTTGGCAGCACAGATACGCAGTATTTT. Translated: CASSLVGSTDTQYF.

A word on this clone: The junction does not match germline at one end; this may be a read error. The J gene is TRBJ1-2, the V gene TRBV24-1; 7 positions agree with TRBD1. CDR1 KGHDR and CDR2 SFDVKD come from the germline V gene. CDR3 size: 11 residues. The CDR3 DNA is TGTGCCACCCGGGACAGCTCTTTCTATGCCTTC. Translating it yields CATRDSSFYAF.

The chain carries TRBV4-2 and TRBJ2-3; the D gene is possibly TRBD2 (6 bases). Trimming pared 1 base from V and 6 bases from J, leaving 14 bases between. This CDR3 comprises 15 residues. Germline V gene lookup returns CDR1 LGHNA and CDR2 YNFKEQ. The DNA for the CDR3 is TGTGCCAGCAGCCAAGGAGGCGGGGAGGCTGATACGCAGTATTTT. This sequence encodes CASSQGGGEADTQYF.

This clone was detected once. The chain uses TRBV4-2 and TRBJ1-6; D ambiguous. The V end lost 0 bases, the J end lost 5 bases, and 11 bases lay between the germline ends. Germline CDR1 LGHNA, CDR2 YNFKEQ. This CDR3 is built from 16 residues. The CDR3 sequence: CASSQDGRPNNSPLHF. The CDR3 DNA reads TGTGCCAGCAGCCAAGATGGTCGGCCGAATAATTCACCCCTCCACTTT.

This CDR3 reads CASEKWALYGYTF. CDR3 nucleotide sequence: TGTGCCAGCGAAAAGTGGGCGCTCTATGGCTACACCTTC. This rearrangement joins TRBV5-6 to TRBJ1-2; D unclear. Per the germline V gene, CDR1 is SGHDT and CDR2 is YYEEEE. CDR3 length: 13 amino acids. Between the trimmed V and J ends, which lost 7 bases and 4 bases, there was a span of 14 bases.

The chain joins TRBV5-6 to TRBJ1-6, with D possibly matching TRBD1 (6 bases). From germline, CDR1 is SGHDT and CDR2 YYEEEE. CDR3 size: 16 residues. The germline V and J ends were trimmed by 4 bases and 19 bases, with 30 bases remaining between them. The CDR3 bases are TGTGCCAGCAGCGCATGGTCCAGGGGCGGGTGGCATTCAGGACACTTT. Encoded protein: CASSAWSRGGWHSGHF.

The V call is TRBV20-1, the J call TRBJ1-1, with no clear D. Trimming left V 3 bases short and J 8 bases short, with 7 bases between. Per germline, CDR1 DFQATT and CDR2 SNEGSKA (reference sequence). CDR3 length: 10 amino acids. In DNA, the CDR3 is TGCAGTGCTAGGCCGCGGGAAGCTTTCTTT. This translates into CSARPREAFF.

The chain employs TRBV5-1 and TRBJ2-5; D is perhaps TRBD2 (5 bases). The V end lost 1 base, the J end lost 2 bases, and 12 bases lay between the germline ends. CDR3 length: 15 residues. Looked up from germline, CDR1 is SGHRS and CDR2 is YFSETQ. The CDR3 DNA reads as TGCGCCAGCAGCTTGCGGGGTCTTAATCAAGAGACCCAGTACTTC. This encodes CASSLRGLNQETQYF. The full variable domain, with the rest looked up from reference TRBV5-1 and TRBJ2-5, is KAGVTQTPRYLIKTRGQQVTLSCSPISGHRSVSWYQQTPGQGLQFLFEYFSETQRNKGNFPGRFSGRQFSNSRSEMNVSTLELGDSALYLCASSLRGLNQETQYFGPGTRLLVL.

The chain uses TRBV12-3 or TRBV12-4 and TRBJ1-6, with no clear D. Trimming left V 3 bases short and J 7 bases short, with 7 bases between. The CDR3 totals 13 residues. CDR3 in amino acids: CASSFTVNSPLHF. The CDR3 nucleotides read TGTGCCAGCAGTTTCACGGTGAATTCACCCCTCCACTTT.

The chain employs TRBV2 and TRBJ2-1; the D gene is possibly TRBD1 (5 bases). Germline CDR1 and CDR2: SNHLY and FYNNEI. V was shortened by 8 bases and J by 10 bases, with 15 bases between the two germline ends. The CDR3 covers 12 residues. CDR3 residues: CASVLSGYEQFF. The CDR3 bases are TGTGCCAGCGTGTTATCAGGGTACGAGCAGTTCTTC.

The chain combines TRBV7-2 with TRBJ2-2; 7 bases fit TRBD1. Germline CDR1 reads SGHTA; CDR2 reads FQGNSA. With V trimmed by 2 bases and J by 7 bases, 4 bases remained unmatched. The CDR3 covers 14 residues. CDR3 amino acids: CASSLWQGVGELFF. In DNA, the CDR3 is TGTGCCAGCAGCTTATGGCAGGGGGTCGGGGAGCTGTTTTTT.